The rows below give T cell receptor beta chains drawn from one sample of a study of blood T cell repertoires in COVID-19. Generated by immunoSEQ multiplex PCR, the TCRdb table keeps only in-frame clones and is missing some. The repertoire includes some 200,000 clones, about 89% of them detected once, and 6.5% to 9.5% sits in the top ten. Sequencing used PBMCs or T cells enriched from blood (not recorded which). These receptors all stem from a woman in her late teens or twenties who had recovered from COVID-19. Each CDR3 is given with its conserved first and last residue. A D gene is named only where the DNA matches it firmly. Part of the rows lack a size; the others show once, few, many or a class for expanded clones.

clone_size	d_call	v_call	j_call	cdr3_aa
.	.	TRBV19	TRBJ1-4	CASSYQAHEKLFF
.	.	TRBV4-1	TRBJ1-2	CASSQGRSFGTYGYTF
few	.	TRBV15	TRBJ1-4	CATSRGTTGANEKLFF
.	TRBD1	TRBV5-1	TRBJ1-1	CASRDRGSEAFF
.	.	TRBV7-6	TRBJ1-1	CASSLASGPNPNTEAFF
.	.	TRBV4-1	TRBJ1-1	CASSQDRDTGFSSEAFF
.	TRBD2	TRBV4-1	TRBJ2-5	CASARGSGGQETQYF
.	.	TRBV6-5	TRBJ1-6	CASGTRGNSPLHF
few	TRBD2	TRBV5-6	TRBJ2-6	CASSTRGVVLSSGANVLTF
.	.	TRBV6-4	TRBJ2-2	CASSGQPFENTGELFF
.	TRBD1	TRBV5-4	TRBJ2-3	CASRGQGGADTQYF
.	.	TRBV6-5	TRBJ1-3	CASTTTETLGNTIYF
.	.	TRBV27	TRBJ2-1	CASSFGLGEQFF
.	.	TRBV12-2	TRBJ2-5	CASRGTGGPGAQYF
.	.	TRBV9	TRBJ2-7	CASSVGTHPYEQYF
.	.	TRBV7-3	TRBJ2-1	CASSTSGAYNEQFF
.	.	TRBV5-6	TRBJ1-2	CASSLGDSFYGYTF
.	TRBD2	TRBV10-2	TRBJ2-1	CASSDPRTSADEQFF
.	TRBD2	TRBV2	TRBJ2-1	CASSRSGIQFF
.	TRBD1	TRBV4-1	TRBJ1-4	CASSQESLGTGGKLFF
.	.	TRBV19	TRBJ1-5	CASSSGGNQPQHF
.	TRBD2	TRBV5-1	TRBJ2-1	CASSLVAGGSYNEQFF
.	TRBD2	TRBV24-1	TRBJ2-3	CATSDLGSGADTQYF
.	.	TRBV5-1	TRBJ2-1	CASSLVSLSSSYNEQFF
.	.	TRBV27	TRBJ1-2	CASGEGKGYGYTF
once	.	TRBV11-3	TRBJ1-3	CASRGTGNTIYF
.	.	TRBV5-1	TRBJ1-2	CASSLGDSYGYTF